A single TCR beta chain is shown here with its context. The sample belongs to a study of Graves' ophthalmopathy and Graves' hyperthyroidism. The sequenced template was RNA, covering the TCR beta CDR3 region. The authors performed first-round RT-PCR with HTBI primers and then a second-round multiplex PCR. TCRdb passed the multiplex PCR reads through MiXCR, listing each CDR3 protein once. The table includes approximately 460,000 distinct CDR3 sequences, approximately 14% detected once. V was clipped by 1 base and J by 6 bases, with 21 bases between them. The CDR3 totals 17 residues. CDR1 is SGHDN, CDR2 FVKESK, per germline.

The TCR originated in a woman in her 30s with Graves' ophthalmopathy. Sequences were obtained from blood. The V call is TRBV14, the J call TRBJ1-1; D gene ambiguous. The CDR3 loop reads CASSQVRAGWSASEAFF. CDR3 DNA: TGTGCCAGCAGCCAAGTAAGGGCAGGCTGGAGTGCGTCTGAAGCTTTCTTT.